This TCR beta chain was sequenced for a study of blood T cell repertoires in COVID-19. Across the whole study: Acute and convalescent COVID-19 specimens originated in the United States, Italy and Spain.

Sequencing used immunoSEQ multiplex PCR; TCRdb keeps in-frame clones, though not all of them. The sample has approximately 200,000 clones, almost 90% seen once; the top ten hold 1.5%. CDR3 size: 15 residues. The V gene's germline CDR1 is KGHSH and CDR2 LQKENI. V lost 3 bases and J 7 bases, leaving 15 bases between the germline ends. The TCR comes from a man aged 18-30 years with active or convalescent COVID-19. The chain joins TRBV18 to TRBJ1-4; D is unclear. Input material: peripheral blood. The CDR3 nucleotides are TGTGCCAGCTCACCGTCCATGGGAGGGAGTGAAAAACTGTTTTTT. The encoded protein is CASSPSMGGSEKLFF.